Listed here are 20 T cell receptor beta chains from one sample, sequenced in a study of blood T cell repertoires in COVID-19. Assay used: immunoSEQ multiplex PCR; TCRdb lists only in-frame clones, some missing. Altogether roughly 250,000 clones are present, approximately 85% being singletons, with the ten largest covering 0.7% to 1%. Source material: peripheral blood. Receptors were obtained from a human donor with COVID-19, enrolled during active disease. The donor label of this sample is uncertain.

V usage is TRBV30 and J usage is TRBJ2-7; TRBD2 might be the D (7 bases). V was shortened by 3 bases and J by 4 bases, with 22 bases between the two germline ends. The CDR3 totals 16 residues. Looked up from germline, CDR1 is GTSNPN and CDR2 is SVGIG (reference sequence). The CDR3 loop reads CAWRNKGGGSSYEQYF. The CDR3 nucleotides read TGTGCCTGGAGGAACAAAGGGGGAGGGAGCTCTTACGAGCAGTACTTC.

The chain has TRBV6-5 and TRBJ1-2; D is perhaps TRBD1 (6 bases). V was shortened by 2 bases and J by 5 bases, with 12 bases between the two germline ends. CDR1 and CDR2 from the germline V gene are MNHEY and SVGAGI. CDR3 length: 14 residues. CDR3 in amino acids: CASSYTGRGYGYTF. CDR3 sequence (DNA): TGTGCCAGCAGTTACACCGGCAGGGGATATGGCTACACCTTC.

V gene TRBV6-5 combines with J gene TRBJ1-1, with 8 bases aligning to TRBD1. V shed 6 bases, J shed 5 bases, and the junction held 8 bases outside the gene matches. The CDR3 runs to 14 residues. Germline V CDR1 and CDR2: MNHEY, SVGAGI. CDR3 in amino acids: CASRADRGRTEAFF. CDR3 coding DNA: TGTGCCAGCAGGGCCGACAGGGGCCGGACTGAAGCTTTCTTT.

This sequence joins TRBV6-1 and TRBJ2-7, with a weak D call TRBD1 (7 bases). V gave up 0 bases and J gave up 2 bases, with 14 bases separating them. This CDR3 spans 16 amino acids. Germline CDR1 and CDR2: MNHNS and SASEGT. CDR3 amino acids: CASSEARAGGTYEQYF. CDR3 DNA: TGTGCCAGCAGTGAAGCGAGGGCAGGGGGGACCTACGAGCAGTACTTC.

The chain recombines TRBV7-2 with TRBJ2-3; the D gene is possibly TRBD2 (7 bases). Germline V lookup: CDR1 SGHTA, CDR2 FQGNSA. This CDR3 has 15 residues. The V gene lost 8 bases and the J gene lost 2 bases, with 17 bases spanning the gap. CDR3 DNA: TGTGCCAGCGGCATGAGGGGGGGACCCACAGATACGCAGTATTTT. Amino acid sequence: CASGMRGGPTDTQYF.

The chain recombines TRBV7-9 with TRBJ2-1; D ambiguous. V gave up 2 bases and J gave up 6 bases, with 14 bases separating them. The CDR3 sequence is 15 residues long. The V gene's germline CDR1 is SEHNR and CDR2 FQNEAQ (reference sequence). CDR3 in DNA: TGTGCCAGCAGCTTAACACTCCTGACAATCAATGAGCAGTTCTTC. The encoded protein is CASSLTLLTINEQFF.

Details on this clone: This specimen includes other DNA sequences encoding the same CDR3. The DNA for the CDR3 is TGTGCCAGCTCACCCCGGACAGGGGAGAACACTGAAGCTTTCTTT. As protein: CASSPRTGENTEAFF. V gene TRBV18 combines with J gene TRBJ1-1; 9 bases map to TRBD1. Per the germline V gene, CDR1 is KGHSH and CDR2 is LQKENI. V lost 3 bases to trimming and J lost 1 base; unmatched junction nucleotides: 3. The CDR3 spans 15 residues. Supplemented by reference TRBV18 and TRBJ1-1, the full variable domain reads NAGVMQNPRHLVRRRGQEARLRCSPMKGHSHVYWYRQLPEEGLKFMVYLQKENIIDESGMPKERFSAEFPKEGPSILRIQQVVRGDSAAYFCASSPRTGENTEAFFGQGTRLTVV.

The V gene is TRBV6-4, the J gene TRBJ2-1; tentative D call: TRBD2 (6 bases). The ends were cut back, 6 bases at V and 6 bases at J, with 15 bases in the middle. The CDR3 covers 14 residues. Germline-derived CDR1 and CDR2 are MRHNA and SNTAGT. CDR3 coding DNA: TGTGCCAGCAGAAAGGAGGGAGGAGTCAATGAGCAGTTCTTC. Protein sequence: CASRKEGGVNEQFF.

This chain connects TRBV27 to TRBJ1-2; D is possibly TRBD1 (5 bases). Trimming took 2 bases from V and 7 from J, leaving 17 bases between them. Germline CDR1 MNHEY, CDR2 SMNVEV (reference sequence). The CDR3 is 15 residues long. The CDR3 loop is CASSLNDQGAGGYTF. Written as DNA, the CDR3 is TGTGCCAGCAGTTTAAATGATCAGGGAGCGGGTGGCTACACCTTC.

V and J are TRBV6-5 and TRBJ1-1; 10 bases line up with TRBD1. V lost 6 bases to trimming and J lost 5 bases; unmatched junction nucleotides: 9. Germline loops: CDR1 MNHEY, CDR2 SVGAGI. CDR3 size: 15 residues. The CDR3 region is CASRTRQGAPTEAFF. The CDR3, as DNA: TGTGCCAGCAGGACCCGACAGGGGGCGCCGACTGAAGCTTTCTTT.

This rearrangement joins TRBV7-3 to TRBJ1-2; no clear D gene. V was clipped by 4 bases and J by 12 bases, with 24 bases between them. Germline CDR1 SGHTA, CDR2 FQGTGA. The CDR3 sequence is 15 residues long. The CDR3 coding sequence is TGTGCCAGCAGCTCCGCTGGAGGACCTTCGGCTACACACACCTTC. Protein sequence: CASSSAGGPSATHTF.

V and J are TRBV19 and TRBJ1-1; D ambiguous. Germline-derived CDR1 and CDR2 are LNHDA and SQIVND (reference sequence). V was clipped by 3 bases and J by 8 bases, with 16 bases between them. The CDR3 is 14 residues long. CDR3 protein: CASSMEVVQREAFF. The DNA of the CDR3 is TGTGCCAGTAGTATGGAAGTCGTTCAGAGGGAAGCTTTCTTT.

This clone was seen more than once but under ten times. The chain carries TRBV28 and TRBJ1-3; D is undetermined. Germline values: CDR1 MDHEN, CDR2 SYDVKM. The length of the CDR3 is 11 residues. The V and J ends lost 3 bases and 10 bases respectively, with 7 bases between them. The CDR3 nucleotides read TGTGCCAGCAGTTTCGCGGCGACCATATATTTT. This codes for CASSFAATIYF.

This chain links TRBV4-3 with TRBJ2-3; TRBD2 agrees at 8 bases. Germline-derived CDR1 and CDR2 are LGHNA and YSLEER. The CDR3 is 15 residues long. V lost 3 bases and J lost 5; bases outside the gene matches: 7. Here the CDR3 reads CASSHGTREGDTQYF. Here the CDR3 DNA reads TGCGCCAGCAGCCACGGGACTAGAGAAGGAGATACGCAGTATTTT.

The V call is TRBV28, the J call TRBJ1-6; the D gene is possibly TRBD1 (5 bases). V lost 3 bases and J lost 5, with 11 bases in between. CDR3 size: 15 residues. CDR1 MDHEN and CDR2 SYDVKM come from the germline V gene. CDR3 amino acids: CASSFLAGNNSPLHF. The CDR3 nucleotides read TGTGCCAGCAGTTTCCTGGCAGGGAATAATTCACCCCTCCACTTT.

This clone was found once. The junction and the germline gene differ at one end; a read error may be behind it. This chain uses TRBV20-1 with TRBJ2-7, with 8 positions matching TRBD1. This CDR3 region has 16 residues. Germline CDR1 and CDR2: DFQATT and SNEGSKA (reference sequence). The DNA for the CDR3 is TGCAGTGCTAGTACCCCAACCGGGACAGGCACCGGCGTCGGTCCTTTC. It yields the protein CSASTPTGTGTGVGPF.

The chain is built from TRBV9 and TRBJ2-5; 8 bases are shared with TRBD2. Losses at the gene ends were 0 bases for V and 1 base for J; bases not matched to a gene: 8. The CDR3 has 17 residues. Per the germline V gene, CDR1 is SGDLS and CDR2 is YYNGEE. The CDR3 here is CASSVGSSGAFQETQYF. CDR3 DNA: TGTGCCAGCAGCGTAGGGAGTAGCGGGGCCTTCCAAGAGACCCAGTACTTC.

This chain uses TRBV5-1 with TRBJ1-1; TRBD1 agrees at 7 bases. The CDR3 is made up of 19 amino acids. V shed 0 bases, J shed 1 base, and the junction held 15 bases outside the gene matches. Germline CDR1 and CDR2: SGHRS and YFSETQ. CDR3 region: CASSLALLSTDRANTEAFF. CDR3 bases: TGCGCCAGCAGCTTGGCCCTCCTAAGTACCGACAGGGCGAACACTGAAGCTTTCTTT.

This clone was detected a few times. The chain has TRBV25-1 and TRBJ2-1; D is undetermined. The CDR3 runs 14 residues. Germline V gene data show CDR1 as MGHDK and CDR2 as SYGVNS. The V end was cut by 1 base, the J end by 2 bases, with 6 bases between. DNA of the CDR3: TGTGCCAGCAGTGAATTTAGTACCTACAATGAGCAGTTCTTC. It encodes CASSEFSTYNEQFF.

CDR3 DNA: TGTGCCAGCAGCCTGAGGAGGGCTGGCTATGGCTACACCTTC. Translating gives CASSLRRAGYGYTF. The V gene is TRBV6-5, the J gene TRBJ1-2; D is unresolved. CDR1 and CDR2 from the germline V gene are MNHEY and SVGAGI. Trimming shortened V by 6 bases and J by 4 bases, and 15 bases separated the two germline ends. The CDR3 is 14 amino acids.